Listed here are 5 T cell receptor beta chains from one sample, sequenced in a study of OX40 agonist ivuxolimab in advanced cancers. Preparation of the library involved the immunoSEQ multiplex PCR assay. TCRdb stores this immuneACCESS table with in-frame sequences only. Part of the clones is absent; in the studies checked, under half of the shortfall reflects unresolved V genes, and no reason is known for the rest. Across this sample there are approximately 49,000 clones, with 65% to 85% seen only once. The ten largest clonotypes hold 0.95% to 1.2% of the sample. The sample in question was CD4+ or CD8+ T cells sorted from blood, obtained in a trial of the OX40 agonist ivuxolimab. Every receptor here comes from an adult with an advanced solid tumor such as melanoma, head and neck, liver or kidney cancer.

V is TRBV7-9 and J is TRBJ2-3; D is undetermined. The CDR3 is made up of 14 amino acids. Germline-derived CDR1 and CDR2 are SEHNR and FQNEAQ (reference sequence). The V end lost 6 bases, the J end lost 0 bases, and 10 bases lay between the germline ends. The CDR3 nucleotides read TGTGCCAGCAGTCCCAAACAGAGCACAGATACGCAGTATTTT. Its protein is CASSPKQSTDTQYF.

The chain uses TRBV13 and TRBJ1-5; tentative D call: TRBD1 (5 bases). The CDR3 consists of 16 residues. Germline CDR1 reads PRHDT; CDR2 reads FYEKMQ (reference sequence). Trimming pared 1 base from V and 7 bases from J, leaving 17 bases between. The CDR3 region is CASSLAGRAGTQPQHF. The CDR3 DNA follows: TGTGCCAGCAGCTTAGCGGGCAGGGCAGGGACCCAGCCCCAGCATTTT.

To note about this clone: In the same sample, other DNA sequences code for this CDR3. The rearrangement joins TRBV30 to TRBJ1-6, with no clear D. The CDR3 consists of 16 residues. CDR1 and CDR2 (germline): GTSNPN, SVGIG (reference sequence). The V and J ends lost 0 bases and 10 bases respectively, with 19 bases between them. The CDR3 loop reads CAWSVLGGLISSPLHF. DNA of the CDR3: TGTGCCTGGAGTGTACTTGGAGGGCTTATAAGCTCACCCCTCCACTTT. The whole variable domain, filled in from reference TRBV30 and TRBJ1-6, reads SQTIHQWPATLVQPVGSPLSLECTVEGTSNPNLYWYRQAAGRGLQLLFYSVGIGQISSEVPQNLSASRPQDRQFILSSKKLLLSDSGFYLCAWSVLGGLISSPLHFGNGTRLTVT.

The chain carries TRBV6-1 and TRBJ1-5, with D hard to call. Germline V gene data show CDR1 as MNHNS and CDR2 as SASEGT. The V gene lost 3 bases and the J gene lost 0 bases, with 18 bases spanning the gap. The CDR3 extends over 18 amino acids. The CDR3 protein is CASSEGIQWGNSNQPQHF. CDR3 in DNA: TGTGCCAGCAGTGAGGGCATTCAATGGGGAAATAGCAATCAGCCCCAGCATTTT.

The chain recombines TRBV10-3 with TRBJ2-1, with D perhaps assigned TRBD1 or TRBD2 (5 bases each). V gave up 3 bases and J gave up 8 bases, with 20 bases separating them. This CDR3 is 16 amino acids long. Germline V gene data show CDR1 as ENHRY and CDR2 as SYGVKD. In nucleotides, the CDR3 is TGTGCCATCAGTGATCCCCCGGGACGTATTCTGGATGAGCAGTTCTTC. Its protein product is CAISDPPGRILDEQFF.